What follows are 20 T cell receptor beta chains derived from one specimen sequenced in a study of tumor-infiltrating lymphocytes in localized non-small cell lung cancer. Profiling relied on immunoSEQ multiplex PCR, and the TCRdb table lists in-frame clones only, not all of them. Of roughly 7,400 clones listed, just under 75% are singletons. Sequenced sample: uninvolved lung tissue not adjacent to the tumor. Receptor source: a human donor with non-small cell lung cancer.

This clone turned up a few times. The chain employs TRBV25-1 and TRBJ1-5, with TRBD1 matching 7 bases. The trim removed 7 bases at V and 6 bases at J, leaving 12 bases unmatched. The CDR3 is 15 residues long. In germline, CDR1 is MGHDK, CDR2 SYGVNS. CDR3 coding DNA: TGTGCCAGCACTATTGGACAGGAGGGGGTTCAGCCCCAGCATTTT. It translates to CASTIGQEGVQPQHF.

The CDR3, as DNA: TGTGCCAGCAGCCGGGGGATAACAGGTACACGCTCAGAGACCCAGTACTTC. This translates into CASSRGITGTRSETQYF. The rearrangement uses TRBV5-4 and TRBJ2-5; maybe TRBD2 (6 bases). This CDR3 has 17 amino acids. V dropped 4 bases and J dropped 4 bases, with 23 bases sitting between them. Germline V gene lookup returns CDR1 SGHNT and CDR2 YYREEE (reference sequence).

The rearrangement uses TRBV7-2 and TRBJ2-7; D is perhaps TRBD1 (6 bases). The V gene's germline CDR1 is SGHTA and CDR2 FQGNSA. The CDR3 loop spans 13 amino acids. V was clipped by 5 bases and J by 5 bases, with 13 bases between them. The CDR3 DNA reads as TGTGCCAGCAGCCCAGACAGGTTACACGAGCAGTACTTC. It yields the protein CASSPDRLHEQYF.

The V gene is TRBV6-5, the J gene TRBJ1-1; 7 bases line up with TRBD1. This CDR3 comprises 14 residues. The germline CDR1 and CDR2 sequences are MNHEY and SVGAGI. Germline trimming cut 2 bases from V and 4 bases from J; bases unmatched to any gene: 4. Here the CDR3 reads CASSYTTGATEAFF. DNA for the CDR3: TGTGCCAGCAGTTACACTACAGGGGCCACTGAAGCTTTCTTT.

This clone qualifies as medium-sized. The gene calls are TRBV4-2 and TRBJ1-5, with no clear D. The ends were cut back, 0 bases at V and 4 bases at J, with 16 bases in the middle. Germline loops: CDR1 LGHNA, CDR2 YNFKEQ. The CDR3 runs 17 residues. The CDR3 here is CASSQESTRRSNQPQHF. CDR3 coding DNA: TGTGCCAGCAGCCAAGAATCAACGAGACGGTCAAATCAGCCCCAGCATTTT.

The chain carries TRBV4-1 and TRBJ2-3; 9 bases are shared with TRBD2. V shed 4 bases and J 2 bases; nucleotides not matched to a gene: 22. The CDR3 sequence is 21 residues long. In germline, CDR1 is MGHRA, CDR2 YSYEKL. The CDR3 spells CASSRDGSVAGAAGDTDTQYF. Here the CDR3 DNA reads TGCGCCAGCAGCCGAGATGGGTCGGTAGCGGGAGCTGCGGGGGACACAGATACGCAGTATTTT.

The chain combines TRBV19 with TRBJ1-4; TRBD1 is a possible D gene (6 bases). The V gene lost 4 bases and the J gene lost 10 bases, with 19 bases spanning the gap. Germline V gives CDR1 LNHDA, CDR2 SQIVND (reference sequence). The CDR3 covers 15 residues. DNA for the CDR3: TGTGCCAGTAGTAAAAGTACGCCTGAAGGGGGAAAACTGTTTTTT. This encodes CASSKSTPEGGKLFF. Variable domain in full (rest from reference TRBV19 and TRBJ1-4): DGGITQSPKYLFRKEGQNVTLSCEQNLNHDAMYWYRQDPGQGLRLIYYSQIVNDFQKGDIAEGYSVSREKKESFPLTVTSAQKNPTAFYLCASSKSTPEGGKLFFGSGTQLSVL.

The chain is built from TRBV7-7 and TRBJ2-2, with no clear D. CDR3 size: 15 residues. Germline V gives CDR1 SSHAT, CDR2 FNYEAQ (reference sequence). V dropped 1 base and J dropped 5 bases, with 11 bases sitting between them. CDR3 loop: CASSLVGFGTGELFF. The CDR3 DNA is TGTGCCAGCAGCTTAGTTGGGTTTGGAACCGGGGAGCTGTTTTTT.

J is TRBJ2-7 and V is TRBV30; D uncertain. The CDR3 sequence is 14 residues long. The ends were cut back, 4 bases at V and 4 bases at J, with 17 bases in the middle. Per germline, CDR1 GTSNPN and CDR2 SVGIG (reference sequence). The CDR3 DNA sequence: TGTGCCTGGAAACCTTCCGACCTGCGGTACGAGCAGTACTTC. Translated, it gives CAWKPSDLRYEQYF.

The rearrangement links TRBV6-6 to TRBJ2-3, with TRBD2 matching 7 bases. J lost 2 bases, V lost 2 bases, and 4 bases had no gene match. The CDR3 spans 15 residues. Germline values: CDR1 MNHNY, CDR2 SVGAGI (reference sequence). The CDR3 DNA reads TGTGCCAGCAGTTACGGCGGGAGTAACACAGATACGCAGTATTTT. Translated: CASSYGGSNTDTQYF.

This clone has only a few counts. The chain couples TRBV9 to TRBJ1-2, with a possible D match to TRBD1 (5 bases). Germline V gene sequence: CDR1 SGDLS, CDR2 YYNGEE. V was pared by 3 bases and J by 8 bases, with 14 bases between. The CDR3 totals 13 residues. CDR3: CASSARGVQGYTF. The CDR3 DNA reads TGTGCCAGCAGCGCCCGGGGGGTACAAGGCTACACCTTC.

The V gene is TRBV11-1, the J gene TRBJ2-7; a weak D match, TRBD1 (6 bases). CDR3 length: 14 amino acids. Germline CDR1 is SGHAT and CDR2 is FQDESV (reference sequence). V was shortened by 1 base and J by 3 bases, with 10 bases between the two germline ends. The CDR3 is CASSLGGGNYEQYF. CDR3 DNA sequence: TGTGCCAGCAGCTTAGGAGGGGGTAACTACGAGCAGTACTTC. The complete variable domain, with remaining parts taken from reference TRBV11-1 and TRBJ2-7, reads EAEVAQSPRYKITEKSQAVAFWCDPISGHATLYWYRQILGQGPELLVQFQDESVVDDSQLPKDRFSAERLKGVDSTLKIQPAELGDSAMYLCASSLGGGNYEQYFGPGTRLTVT.

CDR3 region: CATALDKRTDTQYF. The CDR3 nucleotides are TGTGCCACCGCCCTGGACAAGCGCACAGATACGCAGTATTTT. The chain joins TRBV15 to TRBJ2-3, with D maybe TRBD1 (5 bases). Germline V gene data show CDR1 as LNHNV and CDR2 as YYDKDF (reference sequence). V dropped 8 bases and J dropped 1 base, with 13 bases sitting between them. The CDR3 is 14 amino acids. Looking up the rest from reference TRBV15 and TRBJ2-3 gives the full variable domain: DAMVIQNPRYQVTQFGKPVTLSCSQTLNHNVMYWYQQKSSQAPKLLFHYYDKDFNNEADTPDNFQSRRPNTSFCFLDIRSPGLGDTAMYLCATALDKRTDTQYFGPGTRLTVL.

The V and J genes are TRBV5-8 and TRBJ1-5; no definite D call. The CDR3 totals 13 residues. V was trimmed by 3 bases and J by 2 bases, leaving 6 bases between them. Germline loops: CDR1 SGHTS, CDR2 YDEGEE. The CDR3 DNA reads TGTGCCAGCAGCTATGGTGGCAATCAGCCCCAGCATTTT. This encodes CASSYGGNQPQHF. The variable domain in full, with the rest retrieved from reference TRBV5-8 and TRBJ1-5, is EAGVTQSPTHLIKTRGQQATLRCSPISGHTSVYWYQQALGLGLQFLLWYDEGEERNRGNFPPRFSGRQFPNYSSELNVNALELEDSALYLCASSYGGNQPQHFGDGTRLSIL.

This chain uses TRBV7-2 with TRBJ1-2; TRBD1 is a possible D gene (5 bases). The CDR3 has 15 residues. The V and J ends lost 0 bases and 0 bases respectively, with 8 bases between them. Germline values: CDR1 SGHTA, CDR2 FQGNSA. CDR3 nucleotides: TGTGCCAGCAGCTTAGCACAGGTAGCTAACTATGGCTACACCTTC. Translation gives CASSLAQVANYGYTF. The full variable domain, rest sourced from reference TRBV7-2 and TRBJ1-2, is GAGVSQSPSNKVTEKGKDVELRCDPISGHTALYWYRQSLGQGLEFLIYFQGNSAPDKSGLPSDRFSAERTGGSVSTLTIQRTQQEDSAVYLCASSLAQVANYGYTFGSGTRLTVV.

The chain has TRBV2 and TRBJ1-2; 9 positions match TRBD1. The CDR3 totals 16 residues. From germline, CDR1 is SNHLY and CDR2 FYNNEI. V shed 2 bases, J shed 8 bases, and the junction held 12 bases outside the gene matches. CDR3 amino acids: CASSESLRDRDRGYTF. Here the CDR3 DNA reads TGTGCCAGCAGTGAATCACTCCGGGACAGGGACAGAGGCTACACCTTC. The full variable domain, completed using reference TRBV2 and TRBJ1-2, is EPEVTQTPSHQVTQMGQEVILRCVPISNHLYFYWYRQILGQKVEFLVSFYNNEISEKSEIFDDQFSVERPDGSNFTLKIRSTKLEDSAMYFCASSESLRDRDRGYTFGSGTRLTVV.

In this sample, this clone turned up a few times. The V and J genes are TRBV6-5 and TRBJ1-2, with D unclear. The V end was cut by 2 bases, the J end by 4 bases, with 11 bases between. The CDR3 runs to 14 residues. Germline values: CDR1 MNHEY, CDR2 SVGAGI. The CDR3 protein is CASSYPSAGYGYTF. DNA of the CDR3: TGTGCCAGCAGTTACCCGTCGGCGGGCTATGGCTACACCTTC.

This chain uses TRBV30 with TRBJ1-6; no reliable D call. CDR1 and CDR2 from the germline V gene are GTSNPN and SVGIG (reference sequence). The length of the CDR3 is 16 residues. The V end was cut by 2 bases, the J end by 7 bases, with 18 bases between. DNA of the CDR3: TGTGCCTGGAGTCGGTTAGGCCAGCGAGGGAATTCACCCCTCCACTTT. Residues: CAWSRLGQRGNSPLHF.

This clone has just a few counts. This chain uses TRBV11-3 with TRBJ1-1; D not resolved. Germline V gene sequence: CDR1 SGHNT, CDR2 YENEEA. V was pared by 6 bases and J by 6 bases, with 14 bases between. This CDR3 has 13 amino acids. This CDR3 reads CASSSPRAAEAFF. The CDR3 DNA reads TGTGCCAGCAGTTCGCCGAGGGCAGCTGAAGCTTTCTTT.

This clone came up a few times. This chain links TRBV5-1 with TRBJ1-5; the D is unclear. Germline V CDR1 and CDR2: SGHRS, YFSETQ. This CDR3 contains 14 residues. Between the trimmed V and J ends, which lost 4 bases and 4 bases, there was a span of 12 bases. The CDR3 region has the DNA TGCGCCAGCAGCGGGGTTGGGATTAATCAGCCCCAGCATTTT. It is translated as CASSGVGINQPQHF.